These 16 T cell receptor beta chains originate from one sample sequenced in a study of cytomegalovirus exposure and HLA in healthy donors. Vbeta (60) and Jbeta (13) primers were used in the PCR. The table came from immunoSEQ multiplex PCR; TCRdb's copy has only in-frame clones and leaves some out. The profile shows 95,000 to 150,000 clones, around 76% of them singletons. Sequenced material: PBMCs. These receptors were collected from a man in his sixties in good health and CMV-seropositive.

CDR3 residues: CASTVNRDTRYTF. The CDR3 nucleotides are TGTGCCAGCACCGTAAACCGGGACACTCGCTACACCTTC. V and J are TRBV28 and TRBJ1-2; perhaps TRBD1 as D (6 bases). Germline lookup yields CDR1 MDHEN and CDR2 SYDVKM. CDR3 length: 13 residues. Trimming took 7 bases from V and 9 from J, leaving 18 bases between them.

This sequence joins TRBV6-5 and TRBJ1-2; 9 nucleotides match TRBD1. V trimming: 5 bases; J trimming: 4 bases; junction bases outside the gene matches: 5. The CDR3 totals 14 residues. Looked up from germline, CDR1 is MNHEY and CDR2 is SVGAGI. This CDR3 reads CASSRPTGGYGYTF. The DNA for the CDR3 is TGTGCCAGCAGTCGCCCGACAGGGGGCTATGGCTACACCTTC.

The rearrangement uses TRBV30 and TRBJ1-4, with 9 bases fitting TRBD1. Unmatched junction bases numbered 9, after V lost 1 base and J lost 6 bases. Germline V lookup: CDR1 GTSNPN, CDR2 SVGIG (reference sequence). The CDR3 covers 16 residues. The chain's CDR3 is CAWSAKQGARDEKLFF. The DNA of the CDR3 is TGTGCCTGGAGTGCAAAACAGGGGGCGCGGGATGAAAAACTGTTTTTT.

V and J are TRBV5-1 and TRBJ1-1, with D unclear. V lost 4 bases to trimming and J lost 3 bases, with 10 bases between them. This CDR3 has 13 amino acids. CDR1 SGHRS and CDR2 YFSETQ come from the germline V gene. The CDR3: CASSGEMDTEAFF. The CDR3 DNA follows: TGCGCCAGCAGCGGGGAGATGGACACTGAAGCTTTCTTT.

The chain employs TRBV5-4 and TRBJ2-3; D ambiguous. The CDR3 is made up of 15 amino acids. Trimming shortened V by 2 bases and J by 1 base, and 11 bases separated the two germline ends. Looked up from germline, CDR1 is SGHNT and CDR2 is YYREEE (reference sequence). CDR3 nucleotides: TGTGCCAGCAGCTTTAGCCAAGCAGGCACAGATACGCAGTATTTT. This codes for CASSFSQAGTDTQYF. Full variable domain (missing parts from reference TRBV5-4 and TRBJ2-3): ETGVTQSPTHLIKTRGQQVTLRCSSQSGHNTVSWYQQALGQGPQFIFQYYREEENGRGNFPPRFSGLQFPNYSSELNVNALELDDSALYLCASSFSQAGTDTQYFGPGTRLTVL.

This chain links TRBV7-9 with TRBJ2-1; maybe TRBD1 (6 bases). The CDR3 has 13 residues. Germline V gene lookup returns CDR1 SEHNR and CDR2 FQNEAQ (reference sequence). V lost 4 bases and J lost 8, with 12 bases in between. CDR3 nucleotides: TGTGCCAGCAGCTCAGGGGTCAGCCATGAGCAGTTCTTC. It is translated as CASSSGVSHEQFF.

V usage is TRBV18 and J usage is TRBJ1-2, with 12 bases aligning to TRBD1. The CDR3 spans 15 residues. CDR1 is KGHSH and CDR2 is LQKENI in the germline V gene. V lost 5 bases to trimming and J lost 5 bases; unmatched junction nucleotides: 6. The CDR3: CASSSGQGARYGYTF. In DNA form, the CDR3 reads TGTGCCAGCTCATCGGGACAGGGGGCACGTTATGGCTACACCTTC.

The sample holds a few counts of this clone. The gene calls are TRBV27 and TRBJ1-1; D may be TRBD1 (6 bases). CDR1 is MNHEY and CDR2 is SMNVEV in the germline V gene (reference sequence). Deletions cut 5 bases from V and 1 base from J, with 14 bases between. The CDR3 extends over 15 amino acids. The CDR3 DNA is TGTGCCAGCAGTCCCGGGGGGCAACAGAACACTGAAGCTTTCTTT. Amino acids: CASSPGGQQNTEAFF.

The chain carries TRBV7-2 and TRBJ2-5; perhaps TRBD2 as D (5 bases). The J call may be faulty, since TRBJ2-7 better matches the DNA end. The CDR3 consists of 14 residues. Germline V gene sequence: CDR1 SGHTA, CDR2 FQGNSA. CDR3 amino acids: CASSLQRTSYEQYF. DNA for the CDR3: TGTGCCAGCAGCTTACAGCGGACCTCCTACGAGCAGTACTTC.

This clone came up a few times. The rearrangement links TRBV5-1 to TRBJ2-6; 9 nucleotides agree with TRBD1. After removal of 3 bases from V and 2 bases from J, the junction contained 12 bases not matched to a gene. Germline CDR1 reads SGHRS; CDR2 reads YFSETQ. CDR3 length: 19 residues. For the CDR3, the DNA is TGCGCCAGCAGCTGGTGGAGCCGGGACAGGGTGGCTGGGGCCAACGTCCTGACTTTC. This gives the protein CASSWWSRDRVAGANVLTF.

This clone was found a few times. This chain connects TRBV6-6 to TRBJ1-2; no definite D call. The CDR3 extends over 10 amino acids. Between the trimmed V and J ends, which lost 3 bases and 8 bases, there was a span of 4 bases. Per the germline V gene, CDR1 is MNHNY and CDR2 is SVGAGI (reference sequence). The CDR3 protein is CASSYPGYTF. The CDR3 bases are TGTGCCAGCAGTTATCCAGGCTACACCTTC.

CDR3 loop: CASSLGGAGYNEQFF. The CDR3 coding sequence is TGTGCCAGCAGTTTAGGGGGGGCCGGCTACAATGAGCAGTTCTTC. The chain is built from TRBV28 and TRBJ2-1, with TRBD2 as a possible D gene (7 bases). Per germline, CDR1 MDHEN and CDR2 SYDVKM. CDR3 length: 15 amino acids. Trimming pared 2 bases from V and 3 bases from J, leaving 11 bases between. The whole variable domain, filled in from reference TRBV28 and TRBJ2-1, reads DVKVTQSSRYLVKRTGEKVFLECVQDMDHENMFWYRQDPGLGLRLIYFSYDVKMKEKGDIPEGYSVSREKKERFSLILESASTNQTSMYLCASSLGGAGYNEQFFGPGTRLTVL.

The V gene is TRBV5-6, the J gene TRBJ1-5, with a weak D call TRBD1 (6 bases). Germline V gives CDR1 SGHDT, CDR2 YYEEEE. Trimming stripped 4 bases from V and 1 base from J, with 9 bases between. There are 14 residues in the CDR3. CDR3 DNA: TGTGCCAGCAGCGATACAGGGAGCAATCAGCCCCAGCATTTT. Translating gives CASSDTGSNQPQHF. Full variable domain (rest looked up from reference TRBV5-6 and TRBJ1-5): DAGVTQSPTHLIKTRGQQVTLRCSPKSGHDTVSWYQQALGQGPQFIFQYYEEEERQRGNFPDRFSGHQFPNYSSELNVNALLLGDSALYLCASSDTGSNQPQHFGDGTRLSIL.

The rearrangement joins TRBV6-1 to TRBJ1-2, with TRBD1 matching 8 bases. Germline loops: CDR1 MNHNS, CDR2 SASEGT. The CDR3 sequence is 13 residues long. Unmatched junction bases numbered 2, after V lost 8 bases and J lost 0 bases. The CDR3 loop reads CASGRGPNYGYTF. CDR3 bases: TGTGCCAGCGGCAGGGGGCCTAACTATGGCTACACCTTC.

This clone was seen a handful of times. For the CDR3, the DNA is TGCGCCAGCAGCCAAGTAGGGGCTCGGGAGACCCAGTACTTC. Amino acid sequence: CASSQVGARETQYF. This rearrangement joins TRBV4-1 to TRBJ2-5, with TRBD1 as a possible D gene (5 bases). The germline V gene has CDR1 MGHRA and CDR2 YSYEKL. This CDR3 contains 14 residues. V was cut by 1 base and J by 5 bases, with 11 bases left in between.

The rearrangement links TRBV30 to TRBJ1-5; the D gene is possibly TRBD1 (6 bases). Looked up from germline, CDR1 is GTSNPN and CDR2 is SVGIG (reference sequence). The V gene lost 0 bases and the J gene lost 6 bases, with 9 bases spanning the gap. The CDR3 totals 13 residues. In DNA form, the CDR3 reads TGTGCCTGGAGTGTACAGGGCTCTCAGCCCCAGCATTTT. This codes for CAWSVQGSQPQHF.